The present T cell receptor beta chain was sequenced within a study of cytomegalovirus exposure and HLA in healthy donors. With 60 Vbeta and 13 Jbeta primers, the PCR was carried out. TCRdb's copy holds only in-frame clones and misses some; the assay was immunoSEQ multiplex PCR. The sample carries over 100,000 clones, more than 65% recorded once. With V trimmed by 7 bases and J by 3 bases, 5 bases remained unmatched. This CDR3 comprises 13 residues. Germline CDR1 is MNHEY and CDR2 is SVGAGI. The TCR sequence derives from a woman in her thirties in good health and CMV-seronegative. The chain uses TRBV6-5 and TRBJ2-5; 7 bases align to TRBD2. The sample taken for sequencing was PBMCs. The chain's CDR3 is CASTSGGEETQYF. Written as DNA, the CDR3 is TGTGCCAGCACTAGCGGTGGTGAAGAGACCCAGTACTTC.